The 8 T cell receptor beta chains below all came from one sample that was sequenced in a study of chemoradiotherapy in HPV16-positive cancers. Repertoires were generated with immunoSEQ multiplex PCR, while TCRdb's copy carries only in-frame clones and drops some. In the table there are about 27,000 clones, about 93% of which are singletons. Sequenced here: blood, sampled from a patient who underwent chemoradiotherapy. These receptors were taken from a human donor with HPV-associated anogenital cancer.

This sequence joins TRBV28 and TRBJ1-1; D is uncertain. The V gene's germline CDR1 is MDHEN and CDR2 SYDVKM. V was cut by 3 bases and J by 0 bases, with 8 bases left in between. This CDR3 is built from 14 residues. The CDR3 coding sequence is TGTGCCAGCAGTTTTTTGTCGATGAACACTGAAGCTTTCTTT. It translates to CASSFLSMNTEAFF.

The chain links TRBV7-9 to TRBJ2-3; D is ambiguous. The CDR3 totals 14 residues. The germline gives CDR1 SEHNR, CDR2 FQNEAQ (reference sequence). Trimming removed 5 bases at V and 2 bases at J, with 11 bases between. This chain's CDR3 is CASSPVLATDTQYF. In nucleotides, the CDR3 is TGTGCCAGCAGCCCCGTTTTGGCCACAGATACGCAGTATTTT.

The V and J genes are TRBV6-1 and TRBJ2-2; 7 bases map to TRBD2. Germline loops: CDR1 MNHNS, CDR2 SASEGT. Trimming removed 3 bases from V and 0 bases from J; junction bases left unmatched: 7. There are 17 residues in the CDR3. CDR3 sequence: CASSDRGRPANTGELFF. The CDR3 DNA reads TGTGCCAGCAGTGATCGCGGGAGACCCGCGAACACCGGGGAGCTGTTTTTT.

The V and J genes are TRBV19 and TRBJ2-7, with 8 nucleotides matching TRBD1. J lost 2 bases, V lost 6 bases, and 9 bases had no gene match. In germline, CDR1 is LNHDA, CDR2 SQIVND (reference sequence). CDR3 length: 15 amino acids. The CDR3 loop is CASSVGTGVPYEQYF. Here the CDR3 DNA reads TGTGCCAGTAGCGTCGGGACAGGAGTCCCCTACGAGCAGTACTTC. The whole variable domain, filled in from reference TRBV19 and TRBJ2-7, reads DGGITQSPKYLFRKEGQNVTLSCEQNLNHDAMYWYRQDPGQGLRLIYYSQIVNDFQKGDIAEGYSVSREKKESFPLTVTSAQKNPTAFYLCASSVGTGVPYEQYFGPGTRLTVT.

As concerns this clone: A junction end diverges from the germline sequence, so it may reflect a read error. The V and J genes are TRBV7-9 and TRBJ1-1; D not certain. Germline V CDR1 and CDR2: SEHNR, FQNEAQ (reference sequence). The CDR3 runs to 15 residues. DNA of the CDR3: TGTGCCAGCAGCTTAATCGGGATGATGAACACTGAAGCTCTCTTT. It codes for CASSLIGMMNTEALF.

CDR3 protein: CASSGNELIAGSNYEQYF. In DNA form, the CDR3 reads TGTGCCAGCAGTGGCAATGAATTGATAGCGGGTTCCAACTACGAGCAGTACTTC. The V call is TRBV6-1, the J call TRBJ2-7; 7 bases map to TRBD2. V shed 4 bases and J 3 bases; nucleotides not matched to a gene: 18. Germline CDR1 and CDR2: MNHNS and SASEGT. The CDR3 is 18 amino acids.

The chain has TRBV7-2 and TRBJ1-2; possible D gene TRBD1, 5 bases. Deletions cut 5 bases from V and 4 bases from J, with 20 bases between. Germline lookup yields CDR1 SGHTA and CDR2 FQGNSA. The CDR3 contains 16 residues. In nucleotides, the CDR3 is TGTGCCAGCAGCCCGAGAAGGGACCCCCCGGCCTATGGCTACACCTTC. Protein sequence: CASSPRRDPPAYGYTF. Using reference TRBV7-2 and TRBJ1-2 for the parts outside the CDR3, the full variable domain is GAGVSQSPSNKVTEKGKDVELRCDPISGHTALYWYRQSLGQGLEFLIYFQGNSAPDKSGLPSDRFSAERTGGSVSTLTIQRTQQEDSAVYLCASSPRRDPPAYGYTFGSGTRLTVV.

This chain uses TRBV2 with TRBJ1-5, with 12 bases lining up with TRBD1. This CDR3 spans 15 amino acids. V trimming: 5 bases; J trimming: 5 bases; junction bases outside the gene matches: 4. Germline-derived CDR1 and CDR2 are SNHLY and FYNNEI. DNA of the CDR3: TGTGCCAGCAGTTCCGGGACAGGGGGCTATCAGCCCCAGCATTTT. It yields the protein CASSSGTGGYQPQHF.